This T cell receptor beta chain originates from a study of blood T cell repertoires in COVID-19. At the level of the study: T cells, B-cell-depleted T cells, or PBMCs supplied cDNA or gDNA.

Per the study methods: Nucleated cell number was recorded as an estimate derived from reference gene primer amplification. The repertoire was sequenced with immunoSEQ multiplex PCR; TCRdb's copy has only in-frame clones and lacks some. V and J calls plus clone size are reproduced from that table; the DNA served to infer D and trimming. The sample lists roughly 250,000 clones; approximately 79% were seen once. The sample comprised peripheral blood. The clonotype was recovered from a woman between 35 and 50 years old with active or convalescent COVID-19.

The CDR3, as DNA: TGTGCCAGCAGCGCCCCCGCAGGGCCTAGAATGGCGAAGGGCTACACCTTC. It is translated as CASSAPAGPRMAKGYTF. The J gene is TRBJ1-2, the V gene TRBV11-3; perhaps TRBD1 as D (5 bases). The V end was cut by 5 bases, the J end by 8 bases, with 27 bases between. This CDR3 is 17 amino acids long. Per germline, CDR1 SGHNT and CDR2 YENEEA.